This TCR beta chain derives from a study of regulatory T cells in long-lasting Graves disease. As regards this clonotype: Germline is not matched at one junction end, which may reflect a read error.

With iRepertoire HTBI primers and Arm-PCR of CDR3 regions, TCR beta libraries were built. From the multiplex PCR reads, TCRdb called clonotypes with MiXCR, one entry per CDR3 protein. The sample holds under 450,000 distinct CDR3 sequences, about 20% seen once. Time point denoted: persistent/refractory GD, antithyroid drugs over 5 years with positive TRAb. The TCR library was made from RNA extracted from PBMCs. Germline V lookup: CDR1 SNHLY, CDR2 FYNNEI. The CDR3 spans 13 residues. This receptor was identified in a female donor with Graves disease. The sequenced sample was peripheral blood mononuclear cells (PBMCs), obtained when the disease was refractory, from a patient treated with antithyroid drugs. This chain joins TRBV2 and TRBJ1-4; D is unresolved. The CDR3 DNA reads TGCGCCAGCAGCCAAGTCAGCGGGGAAAAACTGTTTTTT. Residues: CASSQVSGEKLFF.